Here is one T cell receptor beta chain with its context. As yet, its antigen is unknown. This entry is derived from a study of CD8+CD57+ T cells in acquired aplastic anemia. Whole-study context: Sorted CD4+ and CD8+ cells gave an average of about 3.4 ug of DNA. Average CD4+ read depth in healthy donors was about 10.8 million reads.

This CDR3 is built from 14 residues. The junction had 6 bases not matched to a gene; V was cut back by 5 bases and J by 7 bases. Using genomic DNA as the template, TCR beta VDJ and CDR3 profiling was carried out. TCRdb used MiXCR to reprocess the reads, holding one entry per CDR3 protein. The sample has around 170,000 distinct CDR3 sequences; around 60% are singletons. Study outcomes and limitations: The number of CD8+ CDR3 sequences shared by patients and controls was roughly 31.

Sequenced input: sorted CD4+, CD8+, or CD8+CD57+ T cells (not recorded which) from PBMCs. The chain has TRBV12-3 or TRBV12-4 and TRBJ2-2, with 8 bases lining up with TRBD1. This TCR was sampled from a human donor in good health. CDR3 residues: CASSDRGRGGELFF. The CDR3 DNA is TGTGCCAGCAGTGACAGGGGAAGGGGCGGGGAGCTGTTTTTT.